This TCR beta chain stems from a study of breast tumors, draining lymph nodes, adjacent tissues. General study points: Findings are consistent with lymph node origin and intratumoral expansion of most tumor T cells. Data only fit, rather than demonstrated, lymph node origin of most tumor T cells. Tumors had less TCR diversity than lymph nodes, more than nontumor tissue.

TCRdb passed the multiplex PCR reads through MiXCR, listing each CDR3 protein once. The repertoire holds some 170,000 distinct CDR3 sequences, with approximately 30% as singletons. Axillary draining lymph nodes of breast cancer patients supplied the node samples. J lost 2 bases, V lost 4 bases, and 9 bases had no gene match. The CDR3 extends over 16 amino acids. Germline CDR1 SGHDT, CDR2 YYEEEE. Concerning this clonotype itself: Its antigen remains unidentified.

The TCR comes from a female donor with breast cancer. Some clones in this sample may be carry-over from other donors' samples. The sample was axillary lymph node tissue. The chain uses TRBV5-6 and TRBJ1-3, with TRBD1 matching over 7 bases. CDR3 DNA sequence: TGTGCCAGCAGCCGGGGGACAGCGAGAACTGGAAACACCATATATTTT. Encoded protein: CASSRGTARTGNTIYF.